This T cell receptor beta chain was identified during a study of early T cells in non-severe SARS-CoV-2 infection. At the level of the study: Chains were unpaired, as sequencing was done on bulk RNA from unsorted whole blood.

This clonotype was detected only a few times. Its cognate antigen is unknown. Individual cDNA molecules were tagged with unique molecular identifiers, the study reported. TCRdb re-called the 5' RACE reads with MiXCR, one entry per CDR3 protein. The data contain fewer than 100,000 distinct CDR3 sequences, over 10% of them singletons. The CDR3 extends over 12 amino acids. Germline loops: CDR1 MDHEN, CDR2 SYDVKM. V was pared by 5 bases and J by 5 bases, with 9 bases between. Study results and limitations: Lookups in VDJdb leaned toward anti-spike CD8 responses and missed private and CD4 specificities.

Sequencing was done on a sample of whole blood. The chain has TRBV28 and TRBJ2-5, with D hard to call. The sequence was collected from an adult who was a healthcare worker with PCR-confirmed SARS-CoV-2 infection or an uninfected control (not recorded which). The CDR3 DNA reads TGTGCCAGCAGTCGCAGGCGGGAGACCCAGTACTTC. Its translation is CASSRRRETQYF.